A selection of T cell receptor beta chains follows, all from one sample in a study of T cells after posttransplantation cyclophosphamide. Here immunoSEQ multiplex PCR was the method, and the copy in TCRdb shows in-frame clones only, minus some. The sample has about 21,000 clones, nearly 99% seen once. Material for sequencing was naive CD8+ T cells sorted from PBMCs. The receptors stem from a man between 40 and 49 years old in good health, CMV-negative, and a related stem cell transplant donor. Both conserved end residues are part of each CDR3. The order of the fields is D gene, V gene, clone size, J gene, CDR3 protein. A D gene is named only where the DNA matches it firmly. The size field is filled for only some rows; it gives once, few, many or a size class.

NA	TRBV27	NA	TRBJ2-6	CASSPRATGANVLTF
NA	TRBV7-9	once	TRBJ1-1	CASSSGLGRQNTEAFF
TRBD1	TRBV28	NA	TRBJ1-1	CASSLLQGADTEAFF
TRBD2	TRBV4-2	NA	TRBJ2-7	CASSQGTSGTYEQYF
NA	TRBV19	NA	TRBJ2-2	CASSIGPNTGELFF
TRBD1	TRBV9	NA	TRBJ2-2	CASSFEGTGSAGELFF
NA	TRBV11-2	NA	TRBJ2-1	CASSFGQAGNEQFF
NA	TRBV25-1	NA	TRBJ2-1	CASSYWSSYNEQFF
NA	TRBV9	NA	TRBJ1-5	CASSVGLVDQPQHF
TRBD2	TRBV2	NA	TRBJ2-7	CASSEGLAGSYEQYF
NA	TRBV5-1	NA	TRBJ1-4	CASSLGQLNEKLFF
TRBD1	TRBV27	NA	TRBJ2-1	CASSMTGGSYNEQFF
NA	TRBV10-3	NA	TRBJ1-2	CAVPTTGHSYGYTF
TRBD1	TRBV9	NA	TRBJ2-7	CASSDSNRGIEQYF
TRBD2	TRBV27	NA	TRBJ2-7	CASRWGTSGSFDEQYF
TRBD1	TRBV27	NA	TRBJ1-2	CASSFKKGALYGYTF
TRBD1	TRBV30	NA	TRBJ1-5	CAWSEDRERQPQHF
TRBD2	TRBV7-2	NA	TRBJ2-7	CASSLRAVREGFYEQYF
NA	TRBV15	NA	TRBJ2-2	CATSRDKGMNTGELFF
NA	TRBV7-8	once	TRBJ2-1	CASSLALMVNEQFF
NA	TRBV14	few	TRBJ2-1	CASSPWRGYDEQFF
TRBD1	TRBV28	NA	TRBJ2-5	CASSLGDRVRETQYF
TRBD2	TRBV28	once	TRBJ2-2	CASSFVGGADTGELFF
NA	TRBV5-6	NA	TRBJ2-7	CASSSFDRPAEQYF
NA	TRBV29-1	NA	TRBJ2-2	CSVDSAGTTGELFF
TRBD2	TRBV5-1	NA	TRBJ2-5	CASSSWEGHVQETQYF
TRBD2	TRBV6-1	NA	TRBJ2-1	CASLAGGQGEQFF
NA	TRBV15	NA	TRBJ1-5	CATSRGSLLGNQPQHF
NA	TRBV6-5	NA	TRBJ1-2	CASSRFGANYGYTF
TRBD2	TRBV28	NA	TRBJ2-7	CASSSYPTSGRAGGYEQYF
NA	TRBV2	NA	TRBJ1-5	CASSPNQPQHF
TRBD2	TRBV28	NA	TRBJ2-1	CASSFPRSGNNEQFF
NA	TRBV6-6	NA	TRBJ2-6	CASSPSSSGANVLTF
NA	TRBV9	NA	TRBJ1-2	CASSVVTGSGSYGYTF
NA	TRBV4-1	NA	TRBJ2-1	CASSQDRGPGNEQFF
TRBD2	TRBV9	NA	TRBJ2-1	CASSPRGLVGEDEQFF
NA	TRBV28	NA	TRBJ2-3	CASSFPQVTDTQYF
NA	TRBV4-2	NA	TRBJ2-2	CASSQDVRAAGELFF
TRBD2	TRBV18	NA	TRBJ2-2	CASSPPASGRADTGELFF
TRBD1	TRBV30	NA	TRBJ1-5	CAWSRQGHQPQHF